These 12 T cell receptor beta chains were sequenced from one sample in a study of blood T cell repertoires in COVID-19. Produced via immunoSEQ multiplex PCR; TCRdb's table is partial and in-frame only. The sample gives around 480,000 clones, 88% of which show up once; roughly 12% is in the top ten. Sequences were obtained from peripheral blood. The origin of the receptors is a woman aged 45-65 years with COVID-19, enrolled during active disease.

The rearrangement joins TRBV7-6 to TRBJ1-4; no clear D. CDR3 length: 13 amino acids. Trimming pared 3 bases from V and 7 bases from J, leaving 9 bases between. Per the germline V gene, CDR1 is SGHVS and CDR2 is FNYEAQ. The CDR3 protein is CASSFGVSEKLFF. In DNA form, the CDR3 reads TGTGCCAGCAGCTTCGGGGTGAGTGAAAAACTGTTTTTT.

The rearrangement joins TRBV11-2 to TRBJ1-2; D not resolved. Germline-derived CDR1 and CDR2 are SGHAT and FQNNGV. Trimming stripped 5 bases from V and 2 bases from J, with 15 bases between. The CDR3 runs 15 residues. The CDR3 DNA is TGTGCCAGCAGCGCCTCAGGCCTCCCCAACTATGGCTACACCTTC. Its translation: CASSASGLPNYGYTF.

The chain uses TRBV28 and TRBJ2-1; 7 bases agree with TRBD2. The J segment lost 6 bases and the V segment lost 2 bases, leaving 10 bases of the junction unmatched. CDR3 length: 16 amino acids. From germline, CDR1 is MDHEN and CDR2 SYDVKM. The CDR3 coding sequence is TGTGCCAGCAGTTTAGGCGGGCGGGGGAGAGGCAATGAGCAGTTCTTC. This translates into CASSLGGRGRGNEQFF. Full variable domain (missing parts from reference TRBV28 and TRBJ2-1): DVKVTQSSRYLVKRTGEKVFLECVQDMDHENMFWYRQDPGLGLRLIYFSYDVKMKEKGDIPEGYSVSREKKERFSLILESASTNQTSMYLCASSLGGRGRGNEQFFGPGTRLTVL.

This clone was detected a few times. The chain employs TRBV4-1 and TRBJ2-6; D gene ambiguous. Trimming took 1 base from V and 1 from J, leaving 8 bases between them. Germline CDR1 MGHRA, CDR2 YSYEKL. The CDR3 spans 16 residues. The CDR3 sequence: CASSQVGGSGANVLTF. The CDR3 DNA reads TGCGCCAGCAGCCAAGTAGGCGGATCTGGGGCCAACGTCCTGACTTTC.

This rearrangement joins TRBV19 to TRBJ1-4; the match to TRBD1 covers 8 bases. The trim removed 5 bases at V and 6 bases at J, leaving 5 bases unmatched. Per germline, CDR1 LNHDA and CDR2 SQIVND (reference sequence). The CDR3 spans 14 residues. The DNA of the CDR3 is TGTGCCAGTAGTCAGGACAGGGAGGATGAAAAACTGTTTTTT. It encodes CASSQDREDEKLFF. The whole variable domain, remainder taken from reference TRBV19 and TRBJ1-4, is DGGITQSPKYLFRKEGQNVTLSCEQNLNHDAMYWYRQDPGQGLRLIYYSQIVNDFQKGDIAEGYSVSREKKESFPLTVTSAQKNPTAFYLCASSQDREDEKLFFGSGTQLSVL.

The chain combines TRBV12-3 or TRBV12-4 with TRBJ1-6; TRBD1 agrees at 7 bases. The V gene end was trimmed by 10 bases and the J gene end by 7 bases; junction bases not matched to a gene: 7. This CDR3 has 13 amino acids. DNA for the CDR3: TGTGCCATCAGACAGGGAAGAAATTCACCCCTCCACTTT. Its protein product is CAIRQGRNSPLHF.

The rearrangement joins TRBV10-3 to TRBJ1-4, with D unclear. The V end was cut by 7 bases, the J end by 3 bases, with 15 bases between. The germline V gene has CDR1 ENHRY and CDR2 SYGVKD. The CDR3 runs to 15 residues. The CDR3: CAITEEPGANEKLFF. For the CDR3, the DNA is TGTGCCATCACCGAAGAACCCGGAGCTAATGAAAAACTGTTTTTT.

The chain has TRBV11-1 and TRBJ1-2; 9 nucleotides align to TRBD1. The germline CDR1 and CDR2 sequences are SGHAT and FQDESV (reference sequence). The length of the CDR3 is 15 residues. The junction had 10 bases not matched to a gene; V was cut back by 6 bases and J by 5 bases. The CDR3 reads CASSSRGTGIYGYTF. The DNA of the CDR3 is TGTGCCAGCAGTAGCCGGGGGACAGGGATTTATGGCTACACCTTC.

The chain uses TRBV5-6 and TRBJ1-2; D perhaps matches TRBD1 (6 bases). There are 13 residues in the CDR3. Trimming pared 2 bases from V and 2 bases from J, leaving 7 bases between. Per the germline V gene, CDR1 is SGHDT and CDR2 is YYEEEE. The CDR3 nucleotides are TGTGCCAGCAGCTTCACAGGGAACTATGGCTACACCTTC. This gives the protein CASSFTGNYGYTF.

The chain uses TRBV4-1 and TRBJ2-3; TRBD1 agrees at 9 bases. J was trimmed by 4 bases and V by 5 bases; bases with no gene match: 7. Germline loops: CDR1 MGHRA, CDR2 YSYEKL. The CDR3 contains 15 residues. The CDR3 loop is CASSVRDRAADTQYF. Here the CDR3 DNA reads TGCGCCAGCAGCGTCCGGGACAGGGCGGCAGATACGCAGTATTTT.

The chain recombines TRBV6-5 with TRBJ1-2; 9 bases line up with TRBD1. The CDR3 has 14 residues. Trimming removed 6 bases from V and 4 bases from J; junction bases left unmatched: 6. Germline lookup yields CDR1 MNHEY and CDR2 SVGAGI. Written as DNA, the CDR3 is TGTGCCAGCAGAAAACAGGGGGCGGTCTATGGCTACACCTTC. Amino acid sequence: CASRKQGAVYGYTF.

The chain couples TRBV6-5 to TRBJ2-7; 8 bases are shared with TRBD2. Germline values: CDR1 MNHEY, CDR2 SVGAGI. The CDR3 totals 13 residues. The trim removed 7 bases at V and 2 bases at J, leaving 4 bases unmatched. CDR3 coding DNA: TGTGCCAGCACCGCGGGGGGAACCTACGAGCAGTACTTC. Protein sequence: CASTAGGTYEQYF.